This TCR beta chain stems from a study of blood T cell repertoires in COVID-19. Only in-frame clones appear in the TCRdb table, and some are missing; sequencing was by immunoSEQ multiplex PCR. The repertoire holds under 95,000 clones, with 70% to 90% as singletons. CDR3 length: 13 amino acids. V was clipped by 2 bases and J by 7 bases, with 11 bases between them. Looked up from germline, CDR1 is SGHAT and CDR2 is FQNNGV. The clonotype comes from a human donor with acute or convalescent COVID-19. The donor label of this sample is uncertain. Material: peripheral blood. The chain employs TRBV11-2 and TRBJ1-2; perhaps TRBD1 as D (5 bases). The CDR3 region has the DNA TGTGCCAGCAGCTTAAACTCGGGGGGTGGCTACACCTTC. Amino acid sequence: CASSLNSGGGYTF.